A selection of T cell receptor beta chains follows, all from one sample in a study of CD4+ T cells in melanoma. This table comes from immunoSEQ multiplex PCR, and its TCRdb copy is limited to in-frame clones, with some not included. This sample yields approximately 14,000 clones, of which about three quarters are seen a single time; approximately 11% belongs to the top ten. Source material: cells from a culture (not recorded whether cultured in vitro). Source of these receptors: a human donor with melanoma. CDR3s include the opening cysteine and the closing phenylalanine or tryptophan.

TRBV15,CATSRVGNTQYF
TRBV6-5,CASSYLSRFTGELFF
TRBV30,CAWSVQGAETGELFF
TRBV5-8,CASSLPTGDRYEQYF
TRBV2,CASRRGVNTEAFF
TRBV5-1,CASSFGRPNEKLFF
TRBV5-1,CASRPAYRVYEQYF
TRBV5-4,CASARDRGVADTQYF
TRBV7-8,CASSSQGGGDQPQHF
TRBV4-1,CASSHHRGSRYNEQFF
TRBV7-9,CASSLLLNEKLFF
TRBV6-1,CASSEQGTGGTPLHF
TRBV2,CASSVGRIPGYTF
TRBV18,CASSPPTGYYGYTF
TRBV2,CASSEPHLGNYGYTF
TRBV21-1,CAIPWTGSNQPQHF
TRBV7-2,CASSLGRLTGELFF
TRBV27,CASSSQIREANYGYTF
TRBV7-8,CASSISGGTDTQYF
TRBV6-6,CASRTGPQAYNEQFF
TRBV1,CTSSQEEWAGGILKDQPQHF
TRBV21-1,CASSKGAGLADTQYF
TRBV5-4,CASSLDLNTGELFF
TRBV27,CASRTLGGGAGEQFF
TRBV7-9,CASSLGQGDAGELFF
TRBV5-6,CASSLLANPGTRDTGELFF
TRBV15,CATSTGLAGGPSGELFF
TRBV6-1,CASSEEPSYGYTF
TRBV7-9,CASSPETPYSNQPQHF
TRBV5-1,CASSSENTEAFF
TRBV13,CASSLSEGWMHSPLHF
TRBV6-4,CASSDGVWGKGGSYNEQFF
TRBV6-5,CASSSRTSGGTDTQYF
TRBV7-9,CASSLAGRPYGYTF
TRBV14,CASSQAPRAADYGYTF
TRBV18,CASSPLGGSYEQYF
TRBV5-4,CASSLGLQETQYF
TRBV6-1,CASSVSRTSARWTDTQYF
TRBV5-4,CASSLTGIIYGYTF
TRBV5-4,CALHNRGTRYEQYF
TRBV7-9,CASSLSGFSGNTIYF
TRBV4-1,CASSQGTGGLVTNEKLFF
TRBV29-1,CSASRDLRDTQYF
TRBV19,CASSARTGGRDTEAFF
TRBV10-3,CAIRGRGTENTEAFF
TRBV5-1,CASSNGQGPGEQYF
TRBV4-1,CASRRPGQGATGELFF
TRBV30,CAWMGTGKSPLHF
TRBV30,CAWSVGRQQPQHF